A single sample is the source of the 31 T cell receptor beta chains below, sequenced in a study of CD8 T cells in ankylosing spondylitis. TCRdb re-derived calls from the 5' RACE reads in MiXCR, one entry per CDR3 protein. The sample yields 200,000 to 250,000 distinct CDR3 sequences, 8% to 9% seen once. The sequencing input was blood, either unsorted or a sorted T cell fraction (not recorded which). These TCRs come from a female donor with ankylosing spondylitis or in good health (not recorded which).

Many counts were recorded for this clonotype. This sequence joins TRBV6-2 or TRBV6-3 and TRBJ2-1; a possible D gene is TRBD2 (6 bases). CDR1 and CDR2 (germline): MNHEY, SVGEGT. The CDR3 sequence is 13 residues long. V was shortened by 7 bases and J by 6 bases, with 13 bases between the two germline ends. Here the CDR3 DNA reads TGTGCCAGCAATGCGGGACCCCTCAATGAGCAGTTCTTC. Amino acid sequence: CASNAGPLNEQFF.

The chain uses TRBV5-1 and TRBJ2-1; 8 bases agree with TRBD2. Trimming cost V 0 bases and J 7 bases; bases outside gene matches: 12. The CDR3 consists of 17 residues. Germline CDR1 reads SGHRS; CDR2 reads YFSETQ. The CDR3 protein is CASSLGTSGGPRNEQFF. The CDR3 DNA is TGCGCCAGCAGCTTGGGGACATCGGGAGGGCCAAGGAATGAGCAGTTCTTC.

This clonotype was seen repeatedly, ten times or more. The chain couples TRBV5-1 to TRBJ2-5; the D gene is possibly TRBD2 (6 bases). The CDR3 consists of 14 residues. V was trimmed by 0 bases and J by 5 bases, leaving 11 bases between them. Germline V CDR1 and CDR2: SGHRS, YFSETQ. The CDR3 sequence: CASSLEGGRETQYF. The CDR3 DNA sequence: TGCGCCAGCAGCTTGGAGGGAGGCCGGGAGACCCAGTACTTC.

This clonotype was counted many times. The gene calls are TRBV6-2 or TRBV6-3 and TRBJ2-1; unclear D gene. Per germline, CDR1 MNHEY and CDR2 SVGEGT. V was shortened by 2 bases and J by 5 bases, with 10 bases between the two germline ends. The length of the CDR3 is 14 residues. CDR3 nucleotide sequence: TGTGCCAGCAGTTACCCCAACGCAGACAATGAGCAGTTCTTC. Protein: CASSYPNADNEQFF.

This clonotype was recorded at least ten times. This CDR3 is CASSLFGSGSSYNEQFF. CDR3 DNA: TGTGCCAGCAGTCTGTTTGGGAGCGGGAGCTCCTACAATGAGCAGTTCTTC. V usage is TRBV2 and J usage is TRBJ2-1; TRBD2 aligns across 8 bases. V trimming: 5 bases; J trimming: 0 bases; junction bases outside the gene matches: 9. Germline assignment: CDR1 SNHLY and CDR2 FYNNEI. This CDR3 comprises 17 residues.

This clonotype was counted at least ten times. The DNA of the CDR3 is TGTGCCAGCAGTTTTTGGGACAGGTCCTACGAGCAGTACTTC. This gives the protein CASSFWDRSYEQYF. The J gene is TRBJ2-7, the V gene TRBV12-3 or TRBV12-4; the match to TRBD1 covers 8 bases. J lost 1 base, V lost 3 bases, and 2 bases had no gene match. The CDR3 is made up of 14 amino acids.

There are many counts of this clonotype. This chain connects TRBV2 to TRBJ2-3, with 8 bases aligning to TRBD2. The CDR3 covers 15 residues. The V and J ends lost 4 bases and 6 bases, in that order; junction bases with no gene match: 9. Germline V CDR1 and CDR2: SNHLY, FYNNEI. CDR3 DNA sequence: TGTGCCAGCAGTGTCGGAGGAGCGGGAGCTGATACGCAGTATTTT. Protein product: CASSVGGAGADTQYF.

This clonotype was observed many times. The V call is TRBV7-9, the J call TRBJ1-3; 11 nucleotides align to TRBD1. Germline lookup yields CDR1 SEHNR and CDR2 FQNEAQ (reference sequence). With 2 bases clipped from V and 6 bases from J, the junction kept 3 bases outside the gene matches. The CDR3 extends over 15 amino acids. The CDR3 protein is CASSLTGQGENTIYF. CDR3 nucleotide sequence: TGTGCCAGCAGCTTAACGGGACAGGGGGAAAACACCATATATTTT.

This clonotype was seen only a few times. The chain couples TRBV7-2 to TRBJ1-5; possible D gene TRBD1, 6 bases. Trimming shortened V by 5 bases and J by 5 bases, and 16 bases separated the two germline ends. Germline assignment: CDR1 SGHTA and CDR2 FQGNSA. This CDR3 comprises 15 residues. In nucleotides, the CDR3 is TGTGCCAGCAGCCAAGACAGGAGAGGGGATCAGCCCCAGCATTTT. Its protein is CASSQDRRGDQPQHF.

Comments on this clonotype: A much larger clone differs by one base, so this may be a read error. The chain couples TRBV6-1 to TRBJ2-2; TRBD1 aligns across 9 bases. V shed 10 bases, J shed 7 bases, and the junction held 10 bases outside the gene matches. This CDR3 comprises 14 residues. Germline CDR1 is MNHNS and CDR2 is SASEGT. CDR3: CANSGTGSFGELFF. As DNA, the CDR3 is TGTGCCAACAGCGGGACAGGGTCTTTCGGGGAGCTGTTTTTT.

The CDR3, as DNA: TGTGCCTGGAATTCGATCTCCTACAATGAGCAGTTCTTC. Amino acids: CAWNSISYNEQFF. The genes are TRBV30 and TRBJ2-1; D is ambiguous. V was trimmed by 4 bases and J by 0 bases, leaving 7 bases between them. CDR1 is GTSNPN and CDR2 is SVGIG in the germline V gene (reference sequence). This CDR3 spans 13 amino acids.

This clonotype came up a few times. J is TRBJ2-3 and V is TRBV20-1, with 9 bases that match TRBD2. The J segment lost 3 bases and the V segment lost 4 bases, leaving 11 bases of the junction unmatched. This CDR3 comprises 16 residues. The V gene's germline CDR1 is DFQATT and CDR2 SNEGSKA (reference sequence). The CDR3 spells CSATPHLAGVTDTQYF. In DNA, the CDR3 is TGCAGTGCTACTCCTCACTTAGCGGGAGTAACAGATACGCAGTATTTT.

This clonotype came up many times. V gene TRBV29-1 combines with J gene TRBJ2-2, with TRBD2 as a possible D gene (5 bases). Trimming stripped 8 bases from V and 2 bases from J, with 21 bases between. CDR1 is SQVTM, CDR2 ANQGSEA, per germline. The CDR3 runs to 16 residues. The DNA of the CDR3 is TGCAGCCCTCCCACCCCCCGGGATCTAAACACCGGGGAGCTGTTTTTT. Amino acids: CSPPTPRDLNTGELFF.

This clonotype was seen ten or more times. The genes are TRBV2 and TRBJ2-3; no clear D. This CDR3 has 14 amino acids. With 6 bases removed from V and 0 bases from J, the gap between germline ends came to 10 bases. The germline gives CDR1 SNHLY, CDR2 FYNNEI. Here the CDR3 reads CASRKISSTDTQYF. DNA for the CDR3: TGTGCCAGCAGGAAGATATCTAGCACAGATACGCAGTATTTT.

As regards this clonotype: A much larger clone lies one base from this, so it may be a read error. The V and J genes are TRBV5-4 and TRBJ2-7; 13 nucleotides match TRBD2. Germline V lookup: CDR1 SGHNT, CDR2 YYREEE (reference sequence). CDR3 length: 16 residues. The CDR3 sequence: CTSSYGLAGVAYEQYF. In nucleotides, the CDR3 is TGTACCAGCAGCTACGGACTAGCGGGAGTCGCCTACGAGCAGTACTTC. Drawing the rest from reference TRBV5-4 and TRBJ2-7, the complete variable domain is ETGVTQSPTHLIKTRGQQVTLRCSSQSGHNTVSWYQQALGQGPQFIFQYYREEENGRGNFPPRFSGLQFPNYSSELNVNALELDDSALYLCTSSYGLAGVAYEQYFGPGTRLTVT.

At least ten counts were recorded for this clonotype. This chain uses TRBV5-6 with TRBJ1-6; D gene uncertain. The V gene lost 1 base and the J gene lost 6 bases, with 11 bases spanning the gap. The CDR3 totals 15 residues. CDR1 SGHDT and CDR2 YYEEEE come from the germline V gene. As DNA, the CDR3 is TGTGCCAGCAGCTTGTTGAGAGGAGTTAATTCACCCCTCCACTTT. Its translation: CASSLLRGVNSPLHF. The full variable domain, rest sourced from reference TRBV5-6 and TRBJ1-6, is DAGVTQSPTHLIKTRGQQVTLRCSPKSGHDTVSWYQQALGQGPQFIFQYYEEEERQRGNFPDRFSGHQFPNYSSELNVNALLLGDSALYLCASSLLRGVNSPLHFGNGTRLTVT.

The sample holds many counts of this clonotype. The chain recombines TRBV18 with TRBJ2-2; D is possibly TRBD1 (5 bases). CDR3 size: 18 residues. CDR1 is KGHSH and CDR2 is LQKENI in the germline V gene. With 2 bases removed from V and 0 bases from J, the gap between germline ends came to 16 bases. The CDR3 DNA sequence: TGTGCCAGCTCACCAGTTTCGAGGCAGGGCGCGAACACCGGGGAGCTGTTTTTT. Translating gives CASSPVSRQGANTGELFF.

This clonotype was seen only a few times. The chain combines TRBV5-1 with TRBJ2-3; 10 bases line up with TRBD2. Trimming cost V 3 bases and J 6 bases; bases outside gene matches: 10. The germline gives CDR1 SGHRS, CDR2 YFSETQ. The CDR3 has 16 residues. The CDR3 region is CASSSTIAGGGDTQYF. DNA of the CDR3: TGCGCCAGCAGCTCCACGATAGCGGGAGGTGGGGATACGCAGTATTTT.

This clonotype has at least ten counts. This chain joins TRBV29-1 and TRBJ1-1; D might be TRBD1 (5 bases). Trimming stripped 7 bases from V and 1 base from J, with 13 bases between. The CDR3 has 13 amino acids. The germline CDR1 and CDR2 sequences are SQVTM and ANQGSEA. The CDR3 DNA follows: TGCAGCGAGCAGGGTTTTGGGAACACTGAAGCTTTCTTT. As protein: CSEQGFGNTEAFF.

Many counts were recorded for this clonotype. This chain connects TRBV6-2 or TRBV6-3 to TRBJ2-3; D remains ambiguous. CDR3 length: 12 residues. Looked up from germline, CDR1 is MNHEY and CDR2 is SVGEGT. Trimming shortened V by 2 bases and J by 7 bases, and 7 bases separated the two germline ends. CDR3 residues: CASSYGWYTQYF. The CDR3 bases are TGTGCCAGCAGTTACGGCTGGTATACGCAGTATTTT.

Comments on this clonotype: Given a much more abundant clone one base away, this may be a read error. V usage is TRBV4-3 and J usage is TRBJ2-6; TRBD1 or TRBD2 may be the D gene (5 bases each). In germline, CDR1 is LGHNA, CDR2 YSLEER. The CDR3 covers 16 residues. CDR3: CASSQDEGPGVNVLTF. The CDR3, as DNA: TGCGCCAGCAGCCAAGATGAGGGGCCTGGGGTCAACGTCCTGACTTTC.

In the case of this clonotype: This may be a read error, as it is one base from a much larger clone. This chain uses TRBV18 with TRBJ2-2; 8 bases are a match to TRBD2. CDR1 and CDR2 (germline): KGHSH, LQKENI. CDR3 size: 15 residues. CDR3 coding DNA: TGTACCAGCTCACCAGCGGGAGTAAGCACCGGGGAGCTGTTTTTT. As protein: CTSSPAGVSTGELFF.

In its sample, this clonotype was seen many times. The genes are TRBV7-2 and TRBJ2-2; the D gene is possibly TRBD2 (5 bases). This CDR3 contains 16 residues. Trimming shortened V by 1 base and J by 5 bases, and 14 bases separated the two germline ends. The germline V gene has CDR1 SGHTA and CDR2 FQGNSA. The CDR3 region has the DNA TGTGCCAGCAGCTTAGGGGGAATTCGAGGGACCGGGGAGCTGTTTTTT. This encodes CASSLGGIRGTGELFF.

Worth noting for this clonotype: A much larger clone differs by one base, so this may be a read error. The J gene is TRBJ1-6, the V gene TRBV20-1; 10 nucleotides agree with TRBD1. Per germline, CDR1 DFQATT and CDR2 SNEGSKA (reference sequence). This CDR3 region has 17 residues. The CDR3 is CSTRGGTGESYNSPLHF. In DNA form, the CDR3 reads TGCAGTACTAGAGGGGGGACAGGGGAGTCCTATAATTCACCCCTCCACTTT.

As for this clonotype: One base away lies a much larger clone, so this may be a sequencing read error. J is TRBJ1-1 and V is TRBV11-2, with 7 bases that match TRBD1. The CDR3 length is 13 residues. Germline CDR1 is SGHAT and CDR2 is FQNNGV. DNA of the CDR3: TGTGTTCTAGGAGGGGGCACGAACACTGAAGCTTTCTTT. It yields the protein CVLGGGTNTEAFF. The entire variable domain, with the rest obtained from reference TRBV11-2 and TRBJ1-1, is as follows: EAGVAQSPRYKIIEKRQSVAFWCNPISGHATLYWYQQILGQGPKLLIQFQNNGVVDDSQLPKDRFSAERLKGVDSTLKIQPAKLEDSAVYLCVLGGGTNTEAFFGQGTRLTVV.

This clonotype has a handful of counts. In DNA, the CDR3 is TGCAGTGCTAACGAGGCGGGAATGAGTCACGAGCAGTACTTC. This gives the protein CSANEAGMSHEQYF. The chain combines TRBV20-1 with TRBJ2-7, with D tentatively TRBD2 (6 bases). CDR1 and CDR2 (germline): DFQATT, SNEGSKA (reference sequence). V shed 4 bases and J shed 5 bases, with 18 bases lying between them. The CDR3 consists of 14 residues.

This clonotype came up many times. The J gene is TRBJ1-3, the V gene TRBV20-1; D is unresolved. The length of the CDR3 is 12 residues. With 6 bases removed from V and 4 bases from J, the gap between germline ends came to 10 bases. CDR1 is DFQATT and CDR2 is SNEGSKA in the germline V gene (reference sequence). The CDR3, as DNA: TGCAGTGCCAAAGCACGGGGAAACACCATATATTTT. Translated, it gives CSAKARGNTIYF.

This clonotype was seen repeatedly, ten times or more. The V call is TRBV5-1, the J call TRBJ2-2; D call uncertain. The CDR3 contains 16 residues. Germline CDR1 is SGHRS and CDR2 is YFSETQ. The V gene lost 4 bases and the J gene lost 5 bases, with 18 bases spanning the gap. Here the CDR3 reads CASSPPRLGRTGELFF. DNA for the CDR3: TGCGCCAGCAGCCCCCCTCGGCTAGGCCGAACCGGGGAGCTGTTTTTT.

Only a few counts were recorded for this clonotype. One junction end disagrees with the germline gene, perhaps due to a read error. CDR3 protein: CVSSYSGLFTSYEQYF. CDR3 nucleotides: TGTGTCAGCAGTTATAGCGGGCTCTTCACATCCTACGAGCAGTACTTC. The V and J genes are TRBV6-7 and TRBJ2-7, with TRBD2 identical over 7 bases. TRBV6-7 falls under the ORF class, with uncertain function. CDR3 length equals 16 residues.

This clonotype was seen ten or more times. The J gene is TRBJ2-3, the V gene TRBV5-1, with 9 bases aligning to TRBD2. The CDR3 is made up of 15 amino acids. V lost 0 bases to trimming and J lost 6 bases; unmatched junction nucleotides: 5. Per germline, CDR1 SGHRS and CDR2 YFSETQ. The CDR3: CASSLGVAGADTQYF. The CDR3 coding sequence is TGCGCCAGCAGCTTGGGGGTAGCGGGAGCGGATACGCAGTATTTT.

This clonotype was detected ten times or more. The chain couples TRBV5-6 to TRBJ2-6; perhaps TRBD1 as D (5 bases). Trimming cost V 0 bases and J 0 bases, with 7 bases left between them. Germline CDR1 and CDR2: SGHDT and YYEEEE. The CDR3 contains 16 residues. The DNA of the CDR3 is TGTGCCAGCAGCTTGGCTCAGGGCTCTGGGGCCAACGTCCTGACTTTC. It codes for CASSLAQGSGANVLTF.